The clone carrying this T cell receptor (beta chain) was counted between two and nine times. The antigen remains undetermined. Treatment of the sample: oral pan-JAK inhibitor, 5-10 mg twice daily. Sorting from PBMCs produced CD4+ and CD8+ T cells. The data are from a study of CD8+ T cells in alopecia areata. For the study at large: The tofacitinib course ran for 6 to 18 months and was followed by 6 months off drug.

V gave up 0 bases and J gave up 1 base, with 7 bases separating them. Germline CDR1 SGHTA, CDR2 FQGNSA. The CDR3 covers 14 residues. Sequencing templates came from extracted RNA that was reverse transcribed into cDNA. Clones were sequenced by immunoSEQ multiplex PCR, and TCRdb holds only the in-frame ones, with some missing. The table includes about 200,000 clones, less than 45% detected once. The study's findings and limits: It was lesional scalp, especially alopecia totalis/universalis, that showed higher clonality than normal scalp.

The source material was CD4+ T cells sorted from blood, sampled around week 31, from a patient treated with tofacitinib. V usage is TRBV7-2 and J usage is TRBJ2-7; D not resolved. The origin of this receptor is a human donor with alopecia areata. The CDR3 DNA sequence: TGTGCCAGCAGCTTAGCGCACCTTTCCTACGAGCAGTACTTC. It encodes CASSLAHLSYEQYF. Together with reference TRBV7-2 and TRBJ2-7, the CDR3 gives the full variable domain: GAGVSQSPSNKVTEKGKDVELRCDPISGHTALYWYRQSLGQGLEFLIYFQGNSAPDKSGLPSDRFSAERTGGSVSTLTIQRTQQEDSAVYLCASSLAHLSYEQYFGPGTRLTVT.